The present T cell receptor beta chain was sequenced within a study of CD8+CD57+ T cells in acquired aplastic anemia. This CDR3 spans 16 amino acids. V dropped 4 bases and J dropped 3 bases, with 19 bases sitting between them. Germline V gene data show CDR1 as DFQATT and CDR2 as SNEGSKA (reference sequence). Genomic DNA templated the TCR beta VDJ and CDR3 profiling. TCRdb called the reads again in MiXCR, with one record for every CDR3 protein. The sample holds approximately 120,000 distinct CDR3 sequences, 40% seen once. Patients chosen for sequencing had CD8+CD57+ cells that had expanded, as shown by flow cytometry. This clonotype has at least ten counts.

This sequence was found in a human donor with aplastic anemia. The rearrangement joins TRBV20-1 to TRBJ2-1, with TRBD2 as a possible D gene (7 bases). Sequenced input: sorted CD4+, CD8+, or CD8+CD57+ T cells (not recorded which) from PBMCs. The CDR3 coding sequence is TGCAGTGCTACCTCGGGGGCGGGGGTACACTACAATGAGCAGTTCTTC. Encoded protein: CSATSGAGVHYNEQFF.